The 30 T cell receptor beta chains reported below all come from one sample, sequenced in a study of CD4 and CD8 cells across lung adenocarcinoma regions. Via MiXCR, TCRdb re-called the PCR reads, giving one row per CDR3 protein. Here the sample spans some 10,000 distinct CDR3 sequences, 51% being singletons. The sample was CD4+ T cells from the margin of a lung tumor. The origin of the receptors is a male donor with lung adenocarcinoma. The CD4 and CD8 labels of this study may be unreliable.

J is TRBJ1-1 and V is TRBV6-1; 10 bases are a match to TRBD1. Trimming at V came to 8 bases and at J to 4 bases, leaving 19 bases not matched to a gene. CDR1 is MNHNS, CDR2 SASEGT, per germline. The CDR3 consists of 18 residues. CDR3 coding DNA: TGTGCCAGCCACAGGGAAGATACCTCCGGGACAGGGGTCACTGAAGCTTTCTTT. It is translated as CASHREDTSGTGVTEAFF.

In its sample, this clonotype was seen a few times. This chain joins TRBV25-1 and TRBJ2-5, with TRBD1 matching 8 bases. Germline V gives CDR1 MGHDK, CDR2 SYGVNS. The trim removed 5 bases at V and 5 bases at J, leaving 10 bases unmatched. There are 15 residues in the CDR3. This CDR3 reads CASSPGTGWEETQYF. The CDR3 DNA follows: TGTGCCAGCAGTCCCGGGACAGGATGGGAGGAGACCCAGTACTTC.

CDR3 loop: CASSPNRVGEQYF. In DNA form, the CDR3 reads TGCGCCAGCAGCCCGAACAGGGTCGGGGAGCAGTACTTC. V gene TRBV10-1 combines with J gene TRBJ2-5; tentatively, D is TRBD1 (6 bases). The CDR3 length is 13 residues. With 6 bases removed from V and 11 bases from J, the gap between germline ends came to 19 bases. CDR1 is WNHNN and CDR2 is SYGVQD in the germline V gene (reference sequence).

Relative to its sample, this clonotype is medium-sized. The rearrangement joins TRBV27 to TRBJ2-6, with D unclear. The length of the CDR3 is 15 residues. The ends were cut back, 2 bases at V and 2 bases at J, with 7 bases in the middle. Germline lookup yields CDR1 MNHEY and CDR2 SMNVEV (reference sequence). The CDR3 DNA is TGTGCCAGCAGTTTACGGCCCCCTGGGGCCAACGTCCTGACTTTC. This translates into CASSLRPPGANVLTF.

The chain has TRBV6-4 and TRBJ2-3, with 9 nucleotides matching TRBD2. CDR1 MRHNA and CDR2 SNTAGT come from the germline V gene. This CDR3 spans 16 amino acids. Trimming cost V 3 bases and J 3 bases; bases outside gene matches: 7. CDR3 sequence reads: CASSDSAGGITDTQYF. CDR3 bases: TGTGCCAGCAGTGATTCCGCGGGAGGGATAACAGATACGCAGTATTTT.

This chain joins TRBV6-1 and TRBJ2-2, with TRBD2 matching over 7 bases. CDR3 length: 14 amino acids. The V segment lost 8 bases and the J segment 5 bases; nucleotides outside the gene matches: 8. Germline V gives CDR1 MNHNS, CDR2 SASEGT. DNA of the CDR3: TGTGCCAGCGTCCCGCAAGCGGGAACCGGGGAGCTGTTTTTT. This translates into CASVPQAGTGELFF.

In the case of this clonotype: At one of its ends the junction is not consistent with the germline gene, which may arise from a read error. The V gene is TRBV6-1, the J gene TRBJ2-1; D is possibly TRBD1 (5 bases). CDR3 length: 14 residues. Per germline, CDR1 MNHNS and CDR2 SASEGT. The DNA of the CDR3 is TGTGCCAGCGGGGCCTGTGGCAACAACAAGGAGCAGTTCTTT. Translating it yields CASGACGNNKEQFF.

The chain uses TRBV7-8 and TRBJ1-4; TRBD1 agrees at 8 bases. Per germline, CDR1 SGHVS and CDR2 FQNEAQ. The CDR3 covers 15 residues. The junction had 6 bases not matched to a gene; V was cut back by 5 bases and J by 4 bases. For the CDR3, the DNA is TGTGCCAGCAGCCTCCGGGACAGGAATAATGAAAAACTGTTTTTT. This sequence encodes CASSLRDRNNEKLFF. The full variable domain, in which reference TRBV7-8 and TRBJ1-4 provide the parts outside the CDR3, is GAGVSQSPRYKVAKRGQDVALRCDPISGHVSLFWYQQALGQGPEFLTYFQNEAQLDKSGLPSDRFFAERPEGSVSTLKIQRTQQEDSAVYLCASSLRDRNNEKLFFGSGTQLSVL.

A single count supports this clonotype. The germline gene is not matched at one end of the junction; a read error may be the cause. The chain carries TRBV3-1 and TRBJ2-5; tentatively, D is TRBD1 or TRBD2 (5 bases each). The CDR3 is 17 residues long. The germline CDR1 and CDR2 sequences are LGHDT and YNNKEL (reference sequence). The CDR3 sequence: CASSQGLGVRDQETQYF. CDR3 nucleotide sequence: TGTGCCAGCAGCCAGGGGCTCGGGGTCCGTGACCAAGAGACGCAGTACTTC.

This clonotype is categorized as medium-sized (0.01 to 0.1%). The chain recombines TRBV6-1 with TRBJ2-1; a weak D match, TRBD1 (6 bases). The DNA end favors TRBJ2-7, so the J call may be wrong. The CDR3 has 17 residues. Germline CDR1 MNHNS, CDR2 SASEGT. CDR3 nucleotide sequence: TGTGCCAGCAGCTCCCCGGGACACCGGCGTATAAGCAACGAGCAGTACTTC. It translates to CASSSPGHRRISNEQYF.

V usage is TRBV4-1 and J usage is TRBJ2-5; 14 bases are a match to TRBD2. Trimming at V came to 2 bases and at J to 4 bases, leaving 12 bases not matched to a gene. The CDR3 is 19 amino acids. Germline V gene sequence: CDR1 MGHRA, CDR2 YSYEKL. The CDR3 sequence: CASSQKLGLAGGHSETQYF. The CDR3 coding sequence is TGCGCCAGCAGCCAAAAACTAGGACTAGCGGGGGGCCACTCAGAGACCCAGTACTTC.

CDR3 sequence: CASSQDRGTAEYF. Here the CDR3 DNA reads TGCGCCAGCAGCCAAGATAGGGGGACGGCTGAGTACTTC. The chain recombines TRBV4-3 with TRBJ2-5; maybe TRBD1 (6 bases). There are 13 residues in the CDR3. Per the germline V gene, CDR1 is LGHNA and CDR2 is YSLEER. Trimming took off 0 bases at V and 12 bases at J, with 14 bases between the two ends.

This clonotype was seen only a few times. V is TRBV6-1 and J is TRBJ2-5; the D is unclear. The J call may not be correct, given that the DNA end is closer to TRBJ2-7. This CDR3 region has 14 residues. Per germline, CDR1 MNHNS and CDR2 SASEGT. The CDR3 sequence: CASSESARSGEQYF. The CDR3 nucleotides are TGTGCCAGCAGTGAATCTGCCAGGTCGGGCGAGCAGTACTTC.

This clonotype occurred once. In DNA form, the CDR3 reads TGCGCCAGCAGTGTTGGCAGGAGGAACACTGAAGCTTTCTTT. It encodes CASSVGRRNTEAFF. V is TRBV10-2 and J is TRBJ1-1, with D uncertain. CDR1 is WSHSY, CDR2 SAAADI, per germline. The CDR3 has 14 amino acids. Trimming took 4 bases from V and 1 from J, leaving 10 bases between them.

There are many counts of this clonotype. The rearrangement links TRBV4-1 to TRBJ2-1; 14 bases map to TRBD2. Trimming removed 4 bases from V and 8 bases from J; junction bases left unmatched: 10. CDR3 size: 17 residues. Per the germline V gene, CDR1 is MGHRA and CDR2 is YSYEKL. The CDR3 DNA is TGCGCCAGCAGCCGTATACCCGGGACTAGCGGGAGCGATGAGCAGTTCTTC. Translated: CASSRIPGTSGSDEQFF.

This clonotype is classed as large. The chain has TRBV10-2 and TRBJ2-3; D not certain. From germline, CDR1 is WSHSY and CDR2 SAAADI. This CDR3 is 12 amino acids long. The V and J ends lost 3 bases and 6 bases respectively, with 7 bases between them. The CDR3 DNA sequence: TGCGCCAGCAGTGAAACGGGCGATACGCAGTATTTT. Amino acid sequence: CASSETGDTQYF.

This chain links TRBV9 with TRBJ2-1; 8 bases map to TRBD2. The CDR3 covers 14 residues. Germline CDR1 SGDLS, CDR2 YYNGEE. Trimming removed 2 bases from V and 9 bases from J; junction bases left unmatched: 7. The CDR3 sequence: CASSVGSGTSEQFF. CDR3 coding DNA: TGTGCCAGCAGCGTCGGAAGCGGGACTAGTGAGCAGTTCTTC.

CDR3 region: CARGLGAKNTQYF. For the CDR3, the DNA is TGTGCCAGGGGGCTGGGGGCCAAAAATACGCAGTACTTC. The chain carries TRBV6-1 and TRBJ2-4; TRBD1 might be the D (6 bases). The V end was cut by 9 bases, the J end by 13 bases, with 22 bases between. The CDR3 spans 13 residues. From germline, CDR1 is MNHNS and CDR2 SASEGT.

This clonotype has ten or more counts. The V and J genes are TRBV14 and TRBJ2-1, with D possibly being TRBD1 (5 bases). This CDR3 spans 13 amino acids. V was trimmed by 4 bases and J by 4 bases, leaving 8 bases between them. CDR1 SGHDN and CDR2 FVKESK come from the germline V gene. The CDR3 reads CASSLKGYNEQFF. CDR3 nucleotides: TGTGCCAGCAGCCTTAAGGGGTACAATGAGCAGTTCTTC.

This clonotype is medium-sized by share. The V gene is TRBV4-3, the J gene TRBJ2-5; D not resolved. The assigned J gene may be wrong: the sequence end matches TRBJ2-7 better. Germline-derived CDR1 and CDR2 are LGHNA and YSLEER. This CDR3 has 13 residues. In DNA form, the CDR3 reads TGCGCCAGCAGCCAGAATTTGGGTTTCGAGCAGTACTTC. This codes for CASSQNLGFEQYF.

The sample holds a few counts of this clonotype. J is TRBJ2-5 and V is TRBV6-1, with 7 bases fitting TRBD1. V shed 4 bases and J 5 bases; nucleotides not matched to a gene: 4. Germline CDR1 reads MNHNS; CDR2 reads SASEGT. The length of the CDR3 is 13 residues. The CDR3 coding sequence is TGTGCCAGCAGTGGAGGGGGCAGGGAGACCCAGTACTTC. Its translation is CASSGGGRETQYF.

Concerning this clonotype: The junction shows a germline mismatch at one end, possibly a read error. The chain combines TRBV7-7 with TRBJ2-1, with no clear D. The CDR3 loop spans 13 amino acids. Germline V CDR1 and CDR2: SSHAT, FNYEAQ (reference sequence). The CDR3 coding sequence is TGTGCTAGCAGCTTATCCAGCAACAATGAGCAGTTCTTC. This gives the protein CASSLSSNNEQFF. The variable domain in full, completed from reference TRBV7-7 and TRBJ2-1, reads GAGVSQSPRYKVTKRGQDVTLRCDPISSHATLYWYQQALGQGPEFLTYFNYEAQPDKSGLPSDRFSAERPEGSISTLTIQRTEQRDSAMYRCASSLSSNNEQFFGPGTRLTVL.

This clonotype was observed a few times. The CDR3 loop is CASSYPTGANEKLFF. In nucleotides, the CDR3 is TGTGCCAGCAGTTACCCGACAGGGGCTAATGAAAAACTGTTTTTT. The chain has TRBV6-5 and TRBJ1-4, with 8 bases fitting TRBD1. The J segment lost 3 bases and the V segment lost 2 bases, leaving 2 bases of the junction unmatched. Per the germline V gene, CDR1 is MNHEY and CDR2 is SVGAGI. The CDR3 extends over 15 amino acids.

This clonotype has a count of ten or more. DNA for the CDR3: TGTGCCAGCAGCTTAGGGAACCGTCAGCCCCAGCATTTT. Translating gives CASSLGNRQPQHF. This sequence joins TRBV7-8 and TRBJ1-5; D is unclear. Per the germline V gene, CDR1 is SGHVS and CDR2 is FQNEAQ. This CDR3 has 13 amino acids. The germline V and J ends were trimmed by 1 base and 6 bases, with 7 bases remaining between them. The complete variable domain, with remaining parts taken from reference TRBV7-8 and TRBJ1-5, reads GAGVSQSPRYKVAKRGQDVALRCDPISGHVSLFWYQQALGQGPEFLTYFQNEAQLDKSGLPSDRFFAERPEGSVSTLKIQRTQQEDSAVYLCASSLGNRQPQHFGDGTRLSIL.

This clonotype turned up a few times. The chain recombines TRBV25-1 with TRBJ2-7, with D possibly called TRBD1 or TRBD2 (5 bases each). Between the trimmed V and J ends, which lost 3 bases and 0 bases, there was a span of 12 bases. The germline V gene has CDR1 MGHDK and CDR2 SYGVNS. CDR3 length: 15 residues. The CDR3 coding sequence is TGTGCCAGCAGTGACTGGCAGGGACCCTCCTACGAGCAGTACTTC. Translation: CASSDWQGPSYEQYF.

With regard to this clonotype: An end of the junction does not agree with germline; a read error may underlie this. The V and J genes are TRBV10-3 and TRBJ2-3; D unresolved. From germline, CDR1 is ENHRY and CDR2 SYGVKD. There are 11 residues in the CDR3. CDR3 in amino acids: CAIRDKDTQYF. Written as DNA, the CDR3 is TGTGCCATCAGAGACAAAGATACTCAGTACTTT.

This clonotype turned up a few times. The J gene is TRBJ2-3, the V gene TRBV6-5, with unresolved D. V lost 6 bases and J 0 bases, leaving 4 bases between the germline ends. The CDR3 loop spans 12 amino acids. The germline CDR1 and CDR2 sequences are MNHEY and SVGAGI. The CDR3 DNA reads TGTGCCAGCAGCAGTAGCACAGATACGCAGTATTTT. As protein: CASSSSTDTQYF.

This chain uses TRBV7-6 with TRBJ2-2; 9 nucleotides line up with TRBD2. Germline V gives CDR1 SGHVS, CDR2 FNYEAQ. The CDR3 totals 16 residues. The V gene end was trimmed by 1 base and the J gene end by 3 bases; junction bases not matched to a gene: 3. This CDR3 reads CASSLGASGDTGELFF. CDR3 in DNA: TGTGCCAGCAGCTTAGGGGCTAGCGGGGACACCGGGGAGCTGTTTTTT. The whole variable domain, remainder taken from reference TRBV7-6 and TRBJ2-2, is GAGVSQSPRYKVTKRGQDVALRCDPISGHVSLYWYRQALGQGPEFLTYFNYEAQQDKSGLPNDRFSAERPEGSISTLTIQRTEQRDSAMYRCASSLGASGDTGELFFGEGSRLTVL.

In the case of this clonotype: One end of the junction varies from germline; a read error may be responsible. The chain carries TRBV25-1 and TRBJ2-5; tentative D call: TRBD2 (7 bases). CDR3 length: 17 residues. Germline lookup yields CDR1 MGHDK and CDR2 SYGVNS. The CDR3 DNA reads TGTGCCAGCAGTGAGTGGGGCGGGGGCCGTGACCAAGATACGCAGTACTTT. Protein: CASSEWGGGRDQDTQYF.

The chain has TRBV27 and TRBJ2-4; possibly TRBD1 or TRBD2 for D (5 bases each). CDR3 length: 19 residues. Trimming took 6 bases from V and 10 from J, leaving 34 bases between them. Per the germline V gene, CDR1 is MNHEY and CDR2 is SMNVEV (reference sequence). The CDR3 nucleotides read TGTGCCAGCAGAGCCACGGGGCTATCGGGGCTGTGTGCCACAGATATTCAGTACTTC. This gives the protein CASRATGLSGLCATDIQYF.